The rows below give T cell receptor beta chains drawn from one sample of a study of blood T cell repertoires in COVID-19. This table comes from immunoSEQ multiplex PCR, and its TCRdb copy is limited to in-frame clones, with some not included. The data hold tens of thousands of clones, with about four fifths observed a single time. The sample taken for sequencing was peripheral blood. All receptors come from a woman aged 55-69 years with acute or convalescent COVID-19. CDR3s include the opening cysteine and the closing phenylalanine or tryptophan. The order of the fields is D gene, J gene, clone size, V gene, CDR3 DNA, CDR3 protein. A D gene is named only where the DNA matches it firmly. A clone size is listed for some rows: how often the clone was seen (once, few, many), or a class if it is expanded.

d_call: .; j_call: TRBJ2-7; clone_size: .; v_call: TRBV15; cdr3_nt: TGTGCCACCAGCAAAAGTCGGCAGGGCTACGAGCAGTACTTC; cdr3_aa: CATSKSRQGYEQYF
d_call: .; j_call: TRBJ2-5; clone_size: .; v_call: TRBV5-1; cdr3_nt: TGCGCCAGCAGCTTGGATCCGGGAAACATTCGAGAGACCCAGTACTTC; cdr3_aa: CASSLDPGNIRETQYF
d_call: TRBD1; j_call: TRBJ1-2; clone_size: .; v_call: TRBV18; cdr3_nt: TGTGCCAGCTCCCTTGCCGACAGGGCACGGCGTTGGGACTATGGCTACACCTTC; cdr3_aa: CASSLADRARRWDYGYTF
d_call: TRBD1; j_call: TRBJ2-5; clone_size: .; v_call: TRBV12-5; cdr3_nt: TGTGCTAGTGGTTTAGGGACAGGGCTTTTCCAAGAGACCCAGTACTTC; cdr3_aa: CASGLGTGLFQETQYF
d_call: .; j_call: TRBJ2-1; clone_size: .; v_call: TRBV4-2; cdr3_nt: TGTGCCAGCAGCCAAGATACAGGGACCATTGCGTTCTTC; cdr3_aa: CASSQDTGTIAFF
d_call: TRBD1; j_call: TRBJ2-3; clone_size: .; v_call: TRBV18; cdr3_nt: TGTGCCAGCTCCCTCATTTCCGGGACAGGGACAGATACGCAGTATTTT; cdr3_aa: CASSLISGTGTDTQYF
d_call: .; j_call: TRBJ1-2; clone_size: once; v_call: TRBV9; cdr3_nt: TGTGCCAGCAGCGTAGAGGGGCGGTATAACTATGGCTACACCTTC; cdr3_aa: CASSVEGRYNYGYTF
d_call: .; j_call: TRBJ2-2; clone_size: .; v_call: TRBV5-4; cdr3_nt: TGTGCCAGCAGCCCGGGGATAGCGGACCCGAACACCGGGGAGCTGTTTTTT; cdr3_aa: CASSPGIADPNTGELFF
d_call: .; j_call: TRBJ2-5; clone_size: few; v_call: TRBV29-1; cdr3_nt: TGCAGCGTTGCCCTAGCGTCAGAGACCCAGTACTTC; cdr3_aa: CSVALASETQYF
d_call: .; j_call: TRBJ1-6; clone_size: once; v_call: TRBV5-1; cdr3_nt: TGCGCCAGCAGCCGGAGCCCGGGGGAGTATAATTCACCCCTCCACTTT; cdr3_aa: CASSRSPGEYNSPLHF
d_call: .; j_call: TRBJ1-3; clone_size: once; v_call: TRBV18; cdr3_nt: TGTGCCAGCTCACCCAACTCTGGAAACACCATATATTTT; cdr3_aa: CASSPNSGNTIYF
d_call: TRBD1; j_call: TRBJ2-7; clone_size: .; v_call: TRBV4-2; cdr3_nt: TGTGCCAGCAGCCAGGGGACAGCCGGTAGGGACGAGCAGTACTTC; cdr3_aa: CASSQGTAGRDEQYF
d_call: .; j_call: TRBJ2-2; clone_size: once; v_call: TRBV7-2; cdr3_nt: TGTGCCAGCAGCACGACACCGCGGGGTAACACCGGGGAGCTGTTTTTT; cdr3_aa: CASSTTPRGNTGELFF
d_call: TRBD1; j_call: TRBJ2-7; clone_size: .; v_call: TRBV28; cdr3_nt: TGTGCCAGCAGTTTGGGCAGGGGGTACGAGCAGTACTTC; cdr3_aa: CASSLGRGYEQYF
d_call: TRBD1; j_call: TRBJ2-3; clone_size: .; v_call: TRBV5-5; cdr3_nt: TGTGCCAGCAGCCCCGGGACAGGGGTTGCAGATACGCAGTATTTT; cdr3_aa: CASSPGTGVADTQYF
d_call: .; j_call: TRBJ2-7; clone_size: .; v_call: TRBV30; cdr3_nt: TGTGCCTGGAGTGTACCAGGGGCTTCCTACGAGCAGTACTTC; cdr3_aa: CAWSVPGASYEQYF
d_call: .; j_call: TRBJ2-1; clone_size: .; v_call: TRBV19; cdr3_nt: TGTGCCAGTAGTATCCGTAATGAGCAGTTCTTC; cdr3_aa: CASSIRNEQFF
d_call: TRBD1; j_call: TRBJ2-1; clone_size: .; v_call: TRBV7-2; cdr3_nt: TGTGCCAGCCCGGACAGGGGTGTCGATGAGCAGTTCTTC; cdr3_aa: CASPDRGVDEQFF
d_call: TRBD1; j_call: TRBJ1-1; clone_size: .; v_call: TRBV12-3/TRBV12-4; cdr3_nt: TGTGCCAGCACTAGCTCAGGGGGCAGGGAAGCTTTCTTT; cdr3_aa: CASTSSGGREAFF
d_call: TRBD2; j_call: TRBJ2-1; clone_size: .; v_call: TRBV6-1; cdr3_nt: TGTGCCAGCAGTTCCGGACTAGCGGGGCACAATGAGCAGTTCTTC; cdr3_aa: CASSSGLAGHNEQFF
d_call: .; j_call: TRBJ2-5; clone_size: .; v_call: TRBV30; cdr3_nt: TGTGCCTGGAGTAGGGGTGGAAGGTGGCAAGAGACCCAGTACTTC; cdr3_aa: CAWSRGGRWQETQYF
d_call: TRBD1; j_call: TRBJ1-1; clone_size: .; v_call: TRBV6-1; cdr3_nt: TGTGCCAGCAGTGAGGTGTTGGACAGGGGGCTTGAAGCTTTCTTT; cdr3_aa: CASSEVLDRGLEAFF
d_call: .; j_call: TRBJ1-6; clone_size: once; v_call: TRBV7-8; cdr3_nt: TGTGCCAGCAGCTTACAGGCCTATAATTCACCCCTCCACTTT; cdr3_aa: CASSLQAYNSPLHF
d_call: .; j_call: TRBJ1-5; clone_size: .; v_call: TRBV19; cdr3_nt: TGTGCCAGTAGTATTGGCCCCCCCCGAAACAATCAGCCCCAGCATTTT; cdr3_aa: CASSIGPPRNNQPQHF
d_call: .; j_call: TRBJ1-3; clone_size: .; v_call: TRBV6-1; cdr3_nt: TGTGCCAGCAGTGAGTCCCGGGGGGCCCCTGGAAACACCATATATTTT; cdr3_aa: CASSESRGAPGNTIYF
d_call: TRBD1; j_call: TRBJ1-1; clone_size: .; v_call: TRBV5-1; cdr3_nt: TGCGCCAGCAGCTTGGGACGGGACAGCATAAACCTCCCTGAAGCTTTCTTT; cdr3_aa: CASSLGRDSINLPEAFF
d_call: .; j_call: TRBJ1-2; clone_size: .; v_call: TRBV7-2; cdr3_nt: TGTGCCAGCAGGGGGGGGAAGGATAACTATGGCTACACCTTC; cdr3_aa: CASRGGKDNYGYTF
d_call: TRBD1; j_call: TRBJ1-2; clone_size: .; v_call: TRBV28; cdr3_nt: TGTGCCAGCAGTTTACTTCTTGAGGGACAGGGAACAGGGGACTATGGCTACACCTTC; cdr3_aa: CASSLLLEGQGTGDYGYTF
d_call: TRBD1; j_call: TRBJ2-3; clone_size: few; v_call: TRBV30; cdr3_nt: TGTGCCTGGAGTGTTCAGGGGGTATACACAGATACGCAGTATTTT; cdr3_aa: CAWSVQGVYTDTQYF
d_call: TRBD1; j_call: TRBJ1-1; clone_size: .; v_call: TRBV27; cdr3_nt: TGTGCCAGTCGGACAGGGATGAACACTGAAGCTTTCTTT; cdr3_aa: CASRTGMNTEAFF
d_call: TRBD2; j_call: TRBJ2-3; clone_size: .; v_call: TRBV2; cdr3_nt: TGTGCCAGCAGTGAAGAAGGCGGGGGGCCAGATACGCAGTATTTT; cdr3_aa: CASSEEGGGPDTQYF